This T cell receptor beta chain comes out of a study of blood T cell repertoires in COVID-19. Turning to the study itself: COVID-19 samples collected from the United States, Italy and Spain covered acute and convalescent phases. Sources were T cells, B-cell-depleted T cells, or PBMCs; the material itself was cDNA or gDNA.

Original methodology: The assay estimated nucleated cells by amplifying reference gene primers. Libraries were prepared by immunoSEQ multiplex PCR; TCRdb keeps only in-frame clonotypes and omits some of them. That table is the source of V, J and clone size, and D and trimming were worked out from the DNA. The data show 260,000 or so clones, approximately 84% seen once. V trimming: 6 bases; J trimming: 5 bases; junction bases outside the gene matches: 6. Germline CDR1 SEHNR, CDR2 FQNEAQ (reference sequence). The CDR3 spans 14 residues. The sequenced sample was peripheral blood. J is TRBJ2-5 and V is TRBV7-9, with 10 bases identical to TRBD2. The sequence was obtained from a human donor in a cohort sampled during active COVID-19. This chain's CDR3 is CASRSSGRAETQYF. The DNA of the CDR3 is TGTGCCAGCAGATCAAGCGGGAGGGCGGAGACCCAGTACTTC.